Listed here are 28 T cell receptor beta chains from one sample, sequenced in a study of regulatory T cells in long-lasting Graves disease. Combining iRepertoire HTBI primers with Arm-PCR of CDR3 regions, the authors built TCR beta libraries. TCRdb analysed the multiplex PCR reads with MiXCR anew, one entry per CDR3 protein. The repertoire holds approximately 480,000 distinct CDR3 sequences, with about 17% as singletons. The time point: newly diagnosed GD, antithyroid drugs for less than 3 months. From PBMCs, RNA was extracted and then used to make the TCR library. This sample was shared with a second study, whose subject was T cells in Graves' hyperthyroidism and ophthalmopathy.

The sequencing here drew on peripheral blood mononuclear cells (PBMCs), taken at new diagnosis, from a patient treated with antithyroid drugs. These receptors all come from a man aged 40-50 years with Graves disease.

The genes are TRBV5-1 and TRBJ1-4; TRBD1 matches 9 bases. Germline CDR1 reads SGHRS; CDR2 reads YFSETQ. V shed 7 bases and J 8 bases; nucleotides not matched to a gene: 6. This CDR3 spans 13 amino acids. This CDR3 reads CASADRGGEKLFF. The DNA of the CDR3 is TGCGCCAGCGCGGACAGGGGAGGAGAAAAACTGTTTTTT.

This chain uses TRBV5-1 with TRBJ2-7, with 11 bases matching TRBD2. This CDR3 is 16 amino acids long. Losses at the gene ends were 0 bases for V and 2 bases for J; bases not matched to a gene: 4. Germline V gene lookup returns CDR1 SGHRS and CDR2 YFSETQ. The chain's CDR3 is CASSLVGTSGTYEQYF. The CDR3 DNA reads TGCGCCAGCAGCTTGGTGGGGACTAGCGGTACCTACGAGCAGTACTTC.

There are many counts of this clonotype. The chain uses TRBV27 and TRBJ2-7; 10 bases are shared with TRBD1. CDR3 length: 14 amino acids. The junction had 6 bases not matched to a gene; V was cut back by 5 bases and J by 5 bases. The V gene's germline CDR1 is MNHEY and CDR2 SMNVEV (reference sequence). CDR3 in DNA: TGTGCCAGCAGTCGGGACAGGGGCATCGACGAGCAGTACTTC. This encodes CASSRDRGIDEQYF.

Many counts were recorded for this clonotype. The J gene is TRBJ1-2, the V gene TRBV15; the match to TRBD1 covers 10 bases. Germline trimming cut 1 base from V and 5 bases from J; bases unmatched to any gene: 4. Germline loops: CDR1 LNHNV, CDR2 YYDKDF (reference sequence). CDR3 length: 15 amino acids. In nucleotides, the CDR3 is TGTGCCACCAGCAGAGGGGGACAGGGGTCATATGGCTACACCTTC. Encoded protein: CATSRGGQGSYGYTF.

The sample holds many counts of this clonotype. V gene TRBV20-1 combines with J gene TRBJ1-2; D remains ambiguous. Trimming cost V 3 bases and J 4 bases, with 15 bases left between them. Germline V CDR1 and CDR2: DFQATT, SNEGSKA (reference sequence). The CDR3 length is 14 residues. The CDR3 nucleotides read TGCAGTGCTAGTGGGGATTCCCATCGCTATGGCTACACCTTC. Amino acid sequence: CSASGDSHRYGYTF.

This chain uses TRBV18 with TRBJ2-1; no clear D gene. Germline CDR1 KGHSH, CDR2 LQKENI. V lost 5 bases and J 9 bases, leaving 11 bases between the germline ends. The CDR3 runs to 12 residues. The DNA for the CDR3 is TGTGCCAGCTCAACGGAGAGCAGTGAGCAGTTCTTC. This encodes CASSTESSEQFF.

In its sample, this clonotype was seen many times. This sequence joins TRBV3-1 and TRBJ1-2; weak D call: TRBD1 (5 bases). The length of the CDR3 is 14 residues. The V and J ends lost 3 bases and 6 bases respectively, with 14 bases between them. The germline V gene has CDR1 LGHDT and CDR2 YNNKEL (reference sequence). CDR3 sequence: CASSQMMGVNGYTF. Written as DNA, the CDR3 is TGTGCCAGCAGCCAGATGATGGGGGTGAATGGCTACACCTTC.

This clonotype was counted at least ten times. The V gene is TRBV2, the J gene TRBJ2-2; 9 bases are shared with TRBD2. The germline CDR1 and CDR2 sequences are SNHLY and FYNNEI. Trimming cost V 5 bases and J 2 bases; bases outside gene matches: 3. This CDR3 comprises 15 residues. The chain's CDR3 is CASSRTSVNTGELFF. The CDR3 DNA reads as TGTGCCAGCAGTAGGACTAGCGTCAACACCGGGGAGCTGTTTTTT.

The table lists this clonotype with many counts. CDR3 sequence: CASSSRTVYGYTF. The CDR3 DNA reads TGTGCCAGCAGCTCGAGGACTGTCTATGGCTACACCTTC. V and J are TRBV7-9 and TRBJ1-2; D not certain. V was trimmed by 4 bases and J by 4 bases, leaving 10 bases between them. This CDR3 has 13 residues. Germline V gives CDR1 SEHNR, CDR2 FQNEAQ (reference sequence).

This clonotype has a handful of counts. J is TRBJ2-4 and V is TRBV5-1; tentative D call: TRBD1 (5 bases). This CDR3 comprises 15 residues. Germline CDR1 and CDR2: SGHRS and YFSETQ. V was trimmed by 3 bases and J by 5 bases, leaving 15 bases between them. CDR3 loop: CASSSRQSGQNIQYF. CDR3 sequence (DNA): TGCGCCAGCAGCTCCCGACAGTCGGGTCAAAACATTCAGTACTTC.

This clonotype was observed a handful of times. The chain joins TRBV12-5 to TRBJ1-5, with TRBD1 identical over 7 bases. Germline V gene sequence: CDR1 LGHNT, CDR2 FRNRAP. The CDR3 has 14 amino acids. V lost 6 bases, J lost 4 bases, and 6 bases stayed unmatched. CDR3 DNA sequence: TGTGCTAGTGGGGATCCGGGACAGAATCAGCCCCAGCATTTT. Its translation is CASGDPGQNQPQHF.

This clonotype has at least ten counts. The J gene is TRBJ1-1, the V gene TRBV19; the match to TRBD1 covers 7 bases. This CDR3 spans 14 amino acids. Germline CDR1 is LNHDA and CDR2 is SQIVND (reference sequence). The J segment lost 3 bases and the V segment lost 6 bases, leaving 7 bases of the junction unmatched. The CDR3 nucleotides are TGTGCCAGTAGACGACAGGGTGTGGACACTGAAGCTTTCTTT. Protein: CASRRQGVDTEAFF. The full variable domain, rest sourced from reference TRBV19 and TRBJ1-1, is DGGITQSPKYLFRKEGQNVTLSCEQNLNHDAMYWYRQDPGQGLRLIYYSQIVNDFQKGDIAEGYSVSREKKESFPLTVTSAQKNPTAFYLCASRRQGVDTEAFFGQGTRLTVV.

Ten or more counts support this clonotype. V gene TRBV11-2 combines with J gene TRBJ2-5, with 9 nucleotides matching TRBD1. After removal of 5 bases from V and 1 base from J, the junction contained 8 bases not matched to a gene. The CDR3 is 16 amino acids. Germline assignment: CDR1 SGHAT and CDR2 FQNNGV. CDR3 sequence: CASSGGDRVSQETQYF. The CDR3 coding sequence is TGTGCCAGCAGCGGGGGGGACAGGGTGAGCCAAGAGACCCAGTACTTC.

Concerning this clonotype: A read error is possible here, since a much larger clone lies one base away. The V call is TRBV6-1, the J call TRBJ2-5; no firm D call. Trimming left V 3 bases short and J 2 bases short, with 16 bases between. This CDR3 has 16 amino acids. Germline values: CDR1 MNHNS, CDR2 SASEGT. The CDR3 here is CASSETKRAHQETQYF. Here the CDR3 DNA reads TGTGCCAGCAGTGAGACAAAAAGGGCACATCAAGAGACCCAGTACTTC.

Only one count was recorded for this clonotype. One base away lies a much larger clone, so this may be a sequencing read error. The V and J genes are TRBV7-3 and TRBJ1-1; D gene unclear. With 5 bases removed from V and 2 bases from J, the gap between germline ends came to 9 bases. CDR1 is SGHTA and CDR2 is FQGTGA in the germline V gene. The CDR3 spans 13 residues. CDR3 DNA: TGTGCCAGCAGCAAAGACATAAACACTGAAGCTTTCTTT. It is translated as CASSKDINTEAFF.

Comments on this clonotype: One base away lies a much larger clone, so this may be a sequencing read error. The rearrangement links TRBV29-1 to TRBJ2-3; 7 nucleotides match TRBD1. The J call could be wrong; TRBJ1-5 is a better fit for the DNA end. This CDR3 has 18 residues. The germline gives CDR1 SQVTM, CDR2 ANQGSEA. CDR3 DNA sequence: TGCAGCGTTGAAGATCCCGGACTAGCGGGAGTTGGGACAGATACGCAGCATTTT. It yields the protein CSVEDPGLAGVGTDTQHF.

This clonotype appeared many times. The gene calls are TRBV7-8 and TRBJ2-7, with TRBD1 identical over 11 bases. CDR1 is SGHVS, CDR2 FQNEAQ, per germline. The junction had 6 bases not matched to a gene; V was cut back by 4 bases and J by 7 bases. The CDR3 sequence is 14 residues long. CDR3 sequence reads: CASSSRDRGREQYF. CDR3 DNA sequence: TGTGCCAGCAGCTCCAGGGACAGGGGGAGGGAGCAGTACTTC.

In this sample, this clonotype turned up many times. CDR3 in amino acids: CASSPSHFNEQFF. The CDR3 DNA reads as TGTGCCAGCAGCCCATCCCACTTCAATGAGCAGTTCTTC. The V gene is TRBV28, the J gene TRBJ2-1; D is ambiguous. CDR1 MDHEN and CDR2 SYDVKM come from the germline V gene. V was cut by 6 bases and J by 6 bases, with 12 bases left in between. This CDR3 has 13 residues.

This clonotype showed up many times. The rearrangement joins TRBV11-2 to TRBJ2-1; D gene unclear. This CDR3 spans 15 amino acids. With 1 base removed from V and 7 bases from J, the gap between germline ends came to 14 bases. CDR1 is SGHAT and CDR2 is FQNNGV in the germline V gene. The CDR3 DNA follows: TGTGCCAGCAGCTTAGGGAACGGTTTGGTAAATGAGCAGTTCTTC. Its protein is CASSLGNGLVNEQFF.

This clonotype was detected many times. J is TRBJ2-7 and V is TRBV6-1; D is uncertain. The CDR3 loop spans 15 amino acids. Per the germline V gene, CDR1 is MNHNS and CDR2 is SASEGT. V was cut by 5 bases and J by 2 bases, with 16 bases left in between. The CDR3 is CASSNAATYPYEQYF. The CDR3 region has the DNA TGTGCCAGCAGTAACGCCGCGACCTACCCCTACGAGCAGTACTTC.

This clonotype has a count of ten or more. The chain couples TRBV5-1 to TRBJ2-5, with TRBD2 matching over 7 bases. Germline CDR1 SGHRS, CDR2 YFSETQ. V lost 2 bases to trimming and J lost 5 bases; unmatched junction nucleotides: 3. CDR3 size: 13 residues. This CDR3 reads CASSFGRMETQYF. CDR3 DNA: TGCGCCAGCAGCTTCGGGAGGATGGAGACCCAGTACTTC.

At least ten counts were recorded for this clonotype. The rearrangement uses TRBV12-3 or TRBV12-4 and TRBJ2-1; D gene unclear. The CDR3 covers 14 residues. The V end was cut by 2 bases, the J end by 3 bases, with 8 bases between. The CDR3 nucleotides are TGTGCCAGCAGTTTAAGGGCCGTCTACAATGAGCAGTTCTTC. It yields the protein CASSLRAVYNEQFF.

This clonotype was detected ten times or more. The J gene is TRBJ1-1, the V gene TRBV28; TRBD1 aligns across 8 bases. Germline trimming cut 5 bases from V and 7 bases from J; bases unmatched to any gene: 6. This CDR3 region has 13 residues. Germline values: CDR1 MDHEN, CDR2 SYDVKM. In nucleotides, the CDR3 is TGTGCCAGCAGTCCGGGACAGGCCGTTGAAGCTTTCTTT. As protein: CASSPGQAVEAFF.

This clonotype was observed many times. CDR3 protein: CAISESRVREETQYF. CDR3 DNA: TGTGCCATCAGTGAGTCAAGGGTTCGGGAAGAGACCCAGTACTTC. This chain joins TRBV10-3 and TRBJ2-5; D call uncertain. The CDR3 is 15 residues long. The V end was cut by 0 bases, the J end by 3 bases, with 11 bases between. Germline assignment: CDR1 ENHRY and CDR2 SYGVKD.

This clonotype was detected only once. A read error is possible here, since a much larger clone lies one base away. The V and J genes are TRBV10-3 and TRBJ2-7; no clear D gene. V dropped 0 bases and J dropped 2 bases, with 8 bases sitting between them. The CDR3 consists of 14 residues. Germline assignment: CDR1 ENHRY and CDR2 SYGVKD. The CDR3 DNA follows: TGTGCCATCAGTGAGTCGACGAGAACCTACGAGCAGTACTTC. It yields the protein CAISESTRTYEQYF.

The V gene is TRBV3-1, the J gene TRBJ1-6; no clear D gene. CDR3 length equals 14 residues. Germline loops: CDR1 LGHDT, CDR2 YNNKEL (reference sequence). Trimming left V 10 bases short and J 5 bases short, with 15 bases between. Here the CDR3 DNA reads TGTGCCACCAACTCGGGAATAGATAATTCACCCCTCCACTTT. Encoded protein: CATNSGIDNSPLHF. The full variable domain, in which reference TRBV3-1 and TRBJ1-6 provide the parts outside the CDR3, is DTAVSQTPKYLVTQMGNDKSIKCEQNLGHDTMYWYKQDSKKFLKIMFSYNNKELIINETVPNRFSPKSPDKAHLNLHINSLELGDSAVYFCATNSGIDNSPLHFGNGTRLTVT.

Concerning this clonotype: A much more abundant neighbour one base away suggests this may be a read error. The chain joins TRBV28 to TRBJ2-5; unclear D gene. V shed 6 bases and J shed 0 bases, with 14 bases lying between them. Looked up from germline, CDR1 is MDHEN and CDR2 is SYDVKM. This CDR3 spans 15 amino acids. The CDR3 protein is CASSPPATHQETQYF. The CDR3 nucleotides read TGTGCCAGCAGCCCCCCCGCGACGCACCAAGAGACCCAGTACTTC.

This clonotype was detected many times. The V and J genes are TRBV18 and TRBJ2-1; D uncertain. CDR3 length: 13 amino acids. The germline V gene encodes CDR1 KGHSH and CDR2 LQKENI. V lost 4 bases and J 7 bases, leaving 11 bases between the germline ends. Here the CDR3 reads CASSQGKVNEQFF. The CDR3 nucleotides are TGTGCCAGCTCACAGGGTAAGGTGAATGAGCAGTTCTTC.